This T cell receptor (beta chain) is drawn from a study of T cells in Graves' hyperthyroidism and ophthalmopathy. Study findings and constraints: The blood repertoire included most of the expanded thyroid clonotypes above 0.001. The model made its ophthalmopathy prediction, and onset followed a median roughly 6.5 months later.

J lost 3 bases, V lost 7 bases, and 2 bases had no gene match. CDR3 size: 13 residues. Germline V gives CDR1 SNHLY, CDR2 FYNNEI. Using RNA transcripts as the source, TCR beta CDR3 regions were amplified. Researchers ran a first-round RT-PCR on the TCR CDR3 using the HTBI primer set. MiXCR, applied by TCRdb to the multiplex PCR reads, yields one record per CDR3 protein. The table includes about 200,000 distinct CDR3 sequences, about a sixth detected once. This clonotype was counted many times. What it binds is not known. V and J are TRBV2 and TRBJ1-5, with 8 bases aligning to TRBD1. Sequenced: blood. This sequence was found in a woman in her forties or fifties with Graves' hyperthyroidism. The DNA for the CDR3 is TGTGCCAGCACTCAGGGGGCCAATCAGCCCCAGCATTTT. Translating gives CASTQGANQPQHF.